The next 4 T cell receptor beta chains were all read from a single sample in a study of regulatory T cells in long-lasting Graves disease. CDR3 regions were amplified by Arm-PCR using iRepertoire HTBI primers to build TCR beta libraries. TCRdb re-called the multiplex PCR reads through MiXCR, storing one row per CDR3 protein. The sample has under 700,000 distinct CDR3 sequences; about 16% are singletons. Stated time point: newly diagnosed GD, antithyroid drugs for less than 3 months. TCR sequences were obtained from RNA taken from PBMCs. These data also featured in a second study, about T cells in Graves' hyperthyroidism and ophthalmopathy.

Sequences were derived from peripheral blood mononuclear cells (PBMCs), sampled at new diagnosis, from a patient treated with antithyroid drugs. The origin of the receptors is a woman aged 35-65 years with Graves disease.

The J gene is TRBJ2-2, the V gene TRBV7-9; perhaps TRBD1 as D (6 bases). The V gene's germline CDR1 is SEHNR and CDR2 FQNEAQ (reference sequence). This CDR3 comprises 15 residues. V lost 5 bases, J lost 7 bases, and 17 bases lay in between. As DNA, the CDR3 is TGTGCCAGCAGCGGAGCGCAGGGGCCCCACGGGGAGCTGTTTTTT. Its protein product is CASSGAQGPHGELFF.

Many counts were recorded for this clonotype. The J gene is TRBJ1-1, the V gene TRBV29-1; the D gene is possibly TRBD1 (5 bases). The V end lost 7 bases, the J end lost 1 base, and 7 bases lay between the germline ends. The CDR3 consists of 11 residues. The V gene's germline CDR1 is SQVTM and CDR2 ANQGSEA. CDR3 amino acids: CSATGNTEAFF. The CDR3 nucleotides read TGCAGCGCCACAGGGAACACTGAAGCTTTCTTT.

Of note for this clonotype: A much larger clone lies one base from this, so it may be a read error. The chain combines TRBV10-3 with TRBJ2-2; the D is unclear. The V gene lost 4 bases and the J gene lost 6 bases, with 9 bases spanning the gap. CDR1 and CDR2 (germline): ENHRY, SYGVKD. This CDR3 contains 13 residues. The CDR3 nucleotides are TGTGCCATCAGTGTGGGCGGACCCGGGGAGCTGTTTTTT. Translated: CAISVGGPGELFF.

This clonotype was recorded at least ten times. V gene TRBV12-3 or TRBV12-4 combines with J gene TRBJ1-5, with 7 bases identical to TRBD1. With V trimmed by 5 bases and J by 1 base, 11 bases remained unmatched. The CDR3 length is 17 residues. Written as DNA, the CDR3 is TGTGCCAGCAGTACCCGACAGGGTTGGGAAAGCAATCAGCCCCAGCATTTT. Translated: CASSTRQGWESNQPQHF.